The 18 T cell receptor beta chains presented below share a single source sample, sequenced in a study of blood T cell repertoires in COVID-19. Measured with immunoSEQ multiplex PCR; TCRdb has only the in-frame clones, and not every one. The sample shows 120,000 to 150,000 clones, approximately 78% of them seen only once. Sequencing input: peripheral blood. These receptors came from an elderly woman with acute or convalescent COVID-19.

The table lists this clone with a count of one. The chain combines TRBV7-9 with TRBJ1-2; no clear D gene. Germline V lookup: CDR1 SEHNR, CDR2 FQNEAQ (reference sequence). This CDR3 contains 13 residues. V was trimmed by 5 bases and J by 2 bases, leaving 9 bases between them. CDR3 amino acids: CASSPSGNYGYTF. CDR3 nucleotide sequence: TGTGCCAGCAGCCCATCCGGGAACTATGGCTACACCTTC.

This clone was picked up one time. The chain recombines TRBV30 with TRBJ1-4, with a weak D call TRBD1 (6 bases). The CDR3 has 12 amino acids. Germline V gene lookup returns CDR1 GTSNPN and CDR2 SVGIG (reference sequence). CDR3 DNA sequence: TGTGCACAGGGAGCAACTAATGAAAAACTGTTTTTT. Its protein product is CAQGATNEKLFF.

This chain links TRBV24-1 with TRBJ2-3; D call uncertain. The CDR3 spans 14 residues. V was clipped by 5 bases and J by 2 bases, with 10 bases between them. Looked up from germline, CDR1 is KGHDR and CDR2 is SFDVKD. The chain's CDR3 is CATSGLVDTDTQYF. The DNA for the CDR3 is TGTGCCACCAGTGGGCTGGTCGACACAGATACGCAGTATTTT.

The J gene is TRBJ1-2, the V gene TRBV6-1, with D perhaps matching TRBD1 (5 bases). V was trimmed by 3 bases and J by 5 bases, leaving 16 bases between them. CDR3 size: 15 residues. Per germline, CDR1 MNHNS and CDR2 SASEGT. The CDR3 sequence: CASSEYDSFWYGYTF. The CDR3, as DNA: TGTGCCAGCAGTGAGTACGACAGTTTTTGGTATGGCTACACCTTC.

This chain uses TRBV25-1 with TRBJ2-7, with D possibly TRBD2 on 5 matching bases. Germline V gene data show CDR1 as MGHDK and CDR2 as SYGVNS. Trimming removed 8 bases at V and 6 bases at J, with 23 bases between. This CDR3 region has 15 residues. The CDR3 loop reads CASARRPRSAVEQYF. CDR3 DNA sequence: TGTGCCAGCGCCAGGAGGCCCCGCAGTGCGGTCGAGCAGTACTTC.

This clone was observed once. V is TRBV5-3 and J is TRBJ1-1; D ambiguous. TRBV5-3 counts as an open reading frame of uncertain function. Trimming cost V 4 bases and J 6 bases, with 7 bases left between them. The CDR3 has 11 residues. CDR3 loop: CARSPVPEAFF. CDR3 sequence (DNA): TGTGCCAGAAGCCCGGTTCCTGAAGCTTTCTTT.

The genes are TRBV7-6 and TRBJ2-6; D is undetermined. CDR1 is SGHVS, CDR2 FNYEAQ, per germline. CDR3 length equals 15 residues. V lost 0 bases to trimming and J lost 2 bases, with 5 bases between them. The CDR3 is CASSLARTGANVLTF. The CDR3 DNA reads as TGTGCCAGCAGCTTAGCGAGGACTGGGGCCAACGTCCTGACTTTC.

This clone has more than one count but fewer than ten. V usage is TRBV18 and J usage is TRBJ2-1; TRBD2 matches at 10 bases. Looked up from germline, CDR1 is KGHSH and CDR2 is LQKENI. The trim removed 1 base at V and 8 bases at J, leaving 5 bases unmatched. The CDR3 extends over 15 amino acids. In nucleotides, the CDR3 is TGTGCCAGCTCACCACGTAGCGGGGGGTTGGATGAGCAGTTCTTC. Protein: CASSPRSGGLDEQFF.

This clone was counted once. CDR3 residues: CATSNPNRGTNEKLFF. The CDR3 region has the DNA TGTGCCACCAGCAACCCAAACAGGGGGACGAATGAAAAACTGTTTTTT. V gene TRBV15 combines with J gene TRBJ1-4; 8 bases are a match to TRBD1. Germline CDR1 and CDR2: LNHNV and YYDKDF (reference sequence). The CDR3 runs 16 residues. V lost 4 bases, J lost 5 bases, and 9 bases stayed unmatched.

V is TRBV19 and J is TRBJ1-2; D might be TRBD1 (5 bases). Germline-derived CDR1 and CDR2 are LNHDA and SQIVND (reference sequence). V was pared by 0 bases and J by 8 bases, with 19 bases between. This CDR3 region has 16 residues. CDR3 region: CASSIDPRQGWGGYTF. CDR3 coding DNA: TGTGCCAGTAGTATAGACCCCCGGCAAGGCTGGGGCGGCTACACCTTC.

This clone was seen only once. The V gene is TRBV18, the J gene TRBJ2-7; 10 nucleotides match TRBD1. CDR3 size: 15 residues. J gave up 6 bases and V 6 bases, and 11 bases lay outside the gene matches. Germline V gene lookup returns CDR1 KGHSH and CDR2 LQKENI. The CDR3 loop is CASSRSRDRGIEQYF. The CDR3 bases are TGTGCCAGCTCGCGGAGCCGGGACAGGGGTATCGAGCAGTACTTC.

The rearrangement joins TRBV28 to TRBJ1-6, with TRBD1 matching over 7 bases. The germline gives CDR1 MDHEN, CDR2 SYDVKM. V lost 6 bases, J lost 5 bases, and 7 bases stayed unmatched. There are 15 residues in the CDR3. For the CDR3, the DNA is TGTGCCAGCAGGCTCAGGGGGAGCGATAATTCACCCCTCCACTTT. Translating it yields CASRLRGSDNSPLHF.

The chain combines TRBV4-2 with TRBJ2-1; TRBD2 aligns across 8 bases. Germline V gene data show CDR1 as LGHNA and CDR2 as YNFKEQ. The V gene end was trimmed by 8 bases and the J gene end by 4 bases; junction bases not matched to a gene: 4. This CDR3 contains 13 residues. CDR3 sequence reads: CASSRGGYNEQFF. The DNA for the CDR3 is TGTGCCAGCTCACGGGGGGGATACAATGAGCAGTTCTTC.

This clone was seen just once. This chain links TRBV9 with TRBJ1-1; D not certain. V dropped 2 bases and J dropped 4 bases, with 12 bases sitting between them. Germline CDR1 reads SGDLS; CDR2 reads YYNGEE. This CDR3 comprises 14 residues. The CDR3: CASSVGPEGTEAFF. The CDR3 DNA is TGTGCCAGCAGCGTGGGCCCCGAGGGCACTGAAGCTTTCTTT. The full variable domain, in which reference TRBV9 and TRBJ1-1 provide the parts outside the CDR3, is DSGVTQTPKHLITATGQRVTLRCSPRSGDLSVYWYQQSLDQGLQFLIQYYNGEERAKGNILERFSAQQFPDLHSELNLSSLELGDSALYFCASSVGPEGTEAFFGQGTRLTVV.

As DNA, the CDR3 is TGCGCCAGCAGCCAGCACACAGGGACTAATTCACCCCTCCACTTT. This translates into CASSQHTGTNSPLHF. The V call is TRBV4-1, the J call TRBJ1-6; D may be TRBD1 (6 bases). The V gene lost 3 bases and the J gene lost 6 bases, with 12 bases spanning the gap. This CDR3 region has 15 residues. CDR1 is MGHRA, CDR2 YSYEKL, per germline.

This chain connects TRBV2 to TRBJ1-3; possibly TRBD1 for D (6 bases). CDR3 length: 15 residues. Germline-derived CDR1 and CDR2 are SNHLY and FYNNEI. V lost 6 bases and J lost 0, with 12 bases in between. This chain's CDR3 is CASSPEGVSGNTIYF. The CDR3 DNA reads as TGTGCCAGCAGCCCCGAGGGGGTCTCTGGAAACACCATATATTTT.

The V gene is TRBV5-4, the J gene TRBJ2-7, with 15 bases aligning to TRBD2. Per germline, CDR1 SGHNT and CDR2 YYREEE (reference sequence). The CDR3 covers 15 residues. V shed 4 bases and J 6 bases; nucleotides not matched to a gene: 5. In DNA form, the CDR3 reads TGTGCCAGCAGCAAAGGACTAGCGGGGGGGGTCGAGCAGTACTTC. It is translated as CASSKGLAGGVEQYF.

This chain uses TRBV28 with TRBJ1-6; maybe TRBD1 (6 bases). This CDR3 region has 14 residues. Trimming took off 6 bases at V and 7 bases at J, with 13 bases between the two ends. The germline CDR1 and CDR2 sequences are MDHEN and SYDVKM. The CDR3 DNA sequence: TGTGCCAGCAGGCCGGACAGACGCAATTCACCCCTCCACTTT. It codes for CASRPDRRNSPLHF.